A single sample gave rise to the 32 T cell receptor beta chains below, sequenced in a study of blood T cell repertoires in COVID-19 (dated by TCRdb to 2019 to 2021). The library was generated by the immunoSEQ multiplex PCR assay. As stored in TCRdb, this immuneACCESS dataset retains in-frame rearrangements with V and J assigned. A fraction of the clones does not appear; measured against another copy, unresolved V genes explain less than half of the discrepancy, and the remainder lacks a known reason. The sample table holds about 440,000 clones, of which around 90% were seen once. The top ten hold under 2% of the sample. Sample: PBMCs or T cells enriched from blood (not recorded which). These receptors originate from a young woman with acute COVID-19.

CDR3 in amino acids: CASSISTGGGFRADTQYF. The CDR3, as DNA: TGTGCCAGTAGTATCTCGACAGGGGGCGGGTTTCGGGCAGATACGCAGTATTTT. J is TRBJ2-3 and V is TRBV19; 10 bases align to TRBD1. There are 18 residues in the CDR3. After removal of 3 bases from V and 4 bases from J, the junction contained 13 bases not matched to a gene. The germline V gene encodes CDR1 LNHDA and CDR2 SQIVND (reference sequence). Using reference TRBV19 and TRBJ2-3 for the parts outside the CDR3, the full variable domain is DGGITQSPKYLFRKEGQNVTLSCEQNLNHDAMYWYRQDPGQGLRLIYYSQIVNDFQKGDIAEGYSVSREKKESFPLTVTSAQKNPTAFYLCASSISTGGGFRADTQYFGPGTRLTVL.

This chain connects TRBV6-5 to TRBJ1-2; D is ambiguous. Looked up from germline, CDR1 is MNHEY and CDR2 is SVGAGI. Between the trimmed V and J ends, which lost 2 bases and 8 bases, there was a span of 6 bases. The CDR3 totals 11 residues. CDR3 bases: TGTGCCAGCAGTTACGGGCTAGGCTACACCTTC. Its translation: CASSYGLGYTF.

V gene TRBV3-1 (or the pseudogene TRBV3-2) combines with J gene TRBJ2-7; D not certain. CDR1 LGHDT and CDR2 YNNKEL come from the germline V gene (reference sequence). The V gene lost 5 bases and the J gene lost 1 base, with 12 bases spanning the gap. This CDR3 spans 14 amino acids. CDR3 nucleotides: TGTGCCAGCAGCTCACAAGTTCTTTCCTACGAGCAGTACTTC. Translated, it gives CASSSQVLSYEQYF.

This chain connects TRBV21-1 to TRBJ1-2. TRBV21-1 is recorded as a pseudogene. CDR3 length: 14 amino acids. CDR3 nucleotide sequence: TGTGCCAGCAGCCAAGGACTGGGAGGAAATGGCTACACCTTC. It translates to CASSQGLGGNGYTF.

V gene TRBV6-2 or TRBV6-3 combines with J gene TRBJ2-5; D is unresolved. Germline lookup yields CDR1 MNHEY and CDR2 SVGEGT. V was trimmed by 0 bases and J by 1 base, leaving 9 bases between them. The CDR3 is 15 amino acids. CDR3 protein: CASSYSSAAQETQYF. The CDR3 DNA is TGTGCCAGCAGTTACTCGAGCGCGGCCCAAGAGACCCAGTACTTC.

J is TRBJ1-6 and V is TRBV11-3; D remains unclear. The CDR3 covers 13 residues. Per the germline V gene, CDR1 is SGHNT and CDR2 is YENEEA. Trimming shortened V by 5 bases and J by 7 bases, and 9 bases separated the two germline ends. Here the CDR3 reads CASSRRLNSPLHF. The CDR3 region has the DNA TGTGCCAGCAGCCGCCGGTTAAATTCACCCCTCCACTTT.

This clone was recorded many times. J is TRBJ1-1 and V is TRBV2; no definite D call. Trimming shortened V by 6 bases and J by 10 bases, and 12 bases separated the two germline ends. Germline CDR1 SNHLY, CDR2 FYNNEI. The CDR3 length is 11 residues. DNA for the CDR3: TGTGCCAGCAGGATTGGGTCAGGAGCTTTCTTT. Translation gives CASRIGSGAFF.

The chain joins TRBV6-6 to TRBJ2-7; a weak D match, TRBD1 (6 bases). The V gene lost 0 bases and the J gene lost 7 bases, with 13 bases spanning the gap. Germline V gives CDR1 MNHNY, CDR2 SVGAGI (reference sequence). The CDR3 runs to 14 residues. The CDR3 DNA is TGTGCCAGCAGTTACTCGGACAGTGCGCGGGAGCAGTACTTC. Its translation is CASSYSDSAREQYF.

The J gene is TRBJ1-6, the V gene TRBV9, with 7 positions matching TRBD1. The CDR3 covers 16 residues. V shed 3 bases and J 6 bases; nucleotides not matched to a gene: 9. Germline CDR1 is SGDLS and CDR2 is YYNGEE. CDR3: CASSGTHRGSNSPLHF. DNA of the CDR3: TGTGCCAGCAGCGGAACACACAGGGGTTCTAATTCACCCCTCCACTTT.

This clone was observed a single time. CDR3 amino acids: CATPEGWIAEQYF. The DNA for the CDR3 is TGTGCCACCCCGGAGGGGTGGATCGCCGAGCAGTACTTC. This rearrangement joins TRBV24-1 to TRBJ2-7; the D gene is possibly TRBD2 (6 bases). The germline V and J ends were trimmed by 9 bases and 6 bases, with 17 bases remaining between them. CDR1 and CDR2 from the germline V gene are KGHDR and SFDVKD. The length of the CDR3 is 13 residues.

The CDR3 coding sequence is TGTGCCATCTCTTCTTGGGGGACAAATGGCTACACCTTC. This codes for CAISSWGTNGYTF. The V and J genes are TRBV10-3 and TRBJ1-2; D may be TRBD1 (6 bases). Germline values: CDR1 ENHRY, CDR2 SYGVKD. V was pared by 8 bases and J by 6 bases, with 16 bases between. CDR3 length: 13 amino acids.

This clone was counted only a few times. Other DNA sequences in the sample encode the same CDR3. The chain employs TRBV18 and TRBJ2-7; D is possibly TRBD2 (5 bases). V lost 2 bases and J lost 4, with 9 bases in between. CDR1 is KGHSH and CDR2 is LQKENI in the germline V gene. The length of the CDR3 is 13 residues. In DNA form, the CDR3 reads TGTGCCAGCTCACCAACCGGCGGGTACGAGCAGTACTTC. As protein: CASSPTGGYEQYF.

The chain links TRBV28 to TRBJ1-1, with TRBD1 matching 7 bases. The junction had 7 bases not matched to a gene; V was cut back by 6 bases and J by 0 bases. CDR3 length: 15 residues. Per the germline V gene, CDR1 is MDHEN and CDR2 is SYDVKM. In DNA, the CDR3 is TGTGCCAGCAGCCGCGACAGGGAGATGAACACTGAAGCTTTCTTT. Amino acid sequence: CASSRDREMNTEAFF.

The chain recombines TRBV6-2 or TRBV6-3 with TRBJ2-1, with D possibly being TRBD2 (5 bases). The length of the CDR3 is 14 residues. Germline CDR1 is MNHEY and CDR2 is SVGEGT. Trimming took 6 bases from V and 10 from J, leaving 19 bases between them. The CDR3 spells CASSLFGLDREQFF. CDR3 DNA: TGTGCCAGCAGCCTATTCGGACTGGACCGGGAGCAGTTCTTC.

The chain links TRBV11-2 to TRBJ1-1; D perhaps matches TRBD1 (5 bases). Per germline, CDR1 SGHAT and CDR2 FQNNGV. This CDR3 has 14 amino acids. Trimming took 3 bases from V and 0 from J, leaving 8 bases between them. The CDR3 DNA sequence: TGTGCCAGCAGCTTGACAGATCTGAACACTGAAGCTTTCTTT. This gives the protein CASSLTDLNTEAFF. Full variable domain (outside the CDR3, taken from reference TRBV11-2 and TRBJ1-1): EAGVAQSPRYKIIEKRQSVAFWCNPISGHATLYWYQQILGQGPKLLIQFQNNGVVDDSQLPKDRFSAERLKGVDSTLKIQPAKLEDSAVYLCASSLTDLNTEAFFGQGTRLTVV.

The rearrangement uses TRBV15 and TRBJ1-6, with a possible D match to TRBD1 (5 bases). V dropped 5 bases and J dropped 5 bases, with 10 bases sitting between them. Germline CDR1 LNHNV, CDR2 YYDKDF (reference sequence). This CDR3 contains 14 residues. CDR3 DNA: TGTGCCACCAGCCCAGGGATCGATAATTCACCCCTCCACTTT. This codes for CATSPGIDNSPLHF. The full variable domain, in which reference TRBV15 and TRBJ1-6 provide the parts outside the CDR3, is DAMVIQNPRYQVTQFGKPVTLSCSQTLNHNVMYWYQQKSSQAPKLLFHYYDKDFNNEADTPDNFQSRRPNTSFCFLDIRSPGLGDTAMYLCATSPGIDNSPLHFGNGTRLTVT.

This clone was detected only once. The chain has TRBV28 and TRBJ2-3, with 10 bases matching TRBD2. The CDR3 is 16 residues long. The ends lost 5 bases at V and 3 bases at J; junction bases unmatched: 8. Per the germline V gene, CDR1 is MDHEN and CDR2 is SYDVKM. CDR3 nucleotides: TGTGCCAGCAGTCCCTCCGCTAGCGGGAGAACAGATACGCAGTATTTT. Amino acid sequence: CASSPSASGRTDTQYF.

V gene TRBV4-3 combines with J gene TRBJ1-2; a weak D match, TRBD1 (6 bases). CDR1 and CDR2 from the germline V gene are LGHNA and YSLEER. V was pared by 0 bases and J by 4 bases, with 15 bases between. This CDR3 region has 16 residues. The CDR3 bases are TGCGCCAGCAGCCAAGATACTACAGGGTACGGCTATGGCTACACCTTC. Translating gives CASSQDTTGYGYGYTF.

V is TRBV9 and J is TRBJ1-4, with D possibly matching TRBD1 (5 bases). Trimming cost V 6 bases and J 0 bases, with 9 bases left between them. The CDR3 sequence is 14 residues long. In germline, CDR1 is SGDLS, CDR2 YYNGEE. The CDR3 loop is CASNGGATNEKLFF. Here the CDR3 DNA reads TGTGCCAGCAACGGAGGGGCAACTAATGAAAAACTGTTTTTT.

V is TRBV10-3 and J is TRBJ1-3; 8 bases map to TRBD1. Trimming at V came to 6 bases and at J to 7 bases, leaving 5 bases not matched to a gene. This CDR3 spans 13 amino acids. Per the germline V gene, CDR1 is ENHRY and CDR2 is SYGVKD. CDR3 bases: TGTGCCATCAGCTCCGACAGGGGTAACACCATATATTTT. Translating it yields CAISSDRGNTIYF.

Concerning this clone: At the DNA level, this CDR3 is encoded by other sequences in the same sample as well. The chain is built from TRBV7-2 and TRBJ2-1, with 7 nucleotides matching TRBD2. V gave up 1 base and J gave up 1 base; unmatched junction bases: 1. The length of the CDR3 is 15 residues. CDR1 is SGHTA, CDR2 FQGNSA, per germline. The DNA for the CDR3 is TGTGCCAGCAGCTTAGTTAGCGGGTCCTACAATGAGCAGTTCTTC. As protein: CASSLVSGSYNEQFF.

The chain couples TRBV18 to TRBJ1-5, with 7 bases that match TRBD1. Germline CDR1 is KGHSH and CDR2 is LQKENI. V shed 2 bases, J shed 6 bases, and the junction held 13 bases outside the gene matches. The length of the CDR3 is 17 residues. CDR3 in amino acids: CASSPEGGGGAGQPQHF. CDR3 nucleotide sequence: TGTGCCAGCTCACCAGAGGGAGGAGGGGGCGCGGGTCAGCCCCAGCATTTT.

V and J are TRBV10-3 and TRBJ1-4, with 7 bases lining up with TRBD1. V gave up 6 bases and J gave up 5 bases; unmatched junction bases: 9. This CDR3 is built from 15 residues. Germline CDR1 is ENHRY and CDR2 is SYGVKD. Here the CDR3 reads CAISPLDRANEKLFF. The CDR3 region has the DNA TGTGCCATCAGCCCTCTTGACAGGGCCAATGAAAAACTGTTTTTT.

This chain links TRBV4-1 with TRBJ2-7; D call uncertain. The length of the CDR3 is 14 residues. Looked up from germline, CDR1 is MGHRA and CDR2 is YSYEKL. V was clipped by 0 bases and J by 4 bases, with 10 bases between them. The CDR3 DNA sequence: TGCGCCAGCAGCCAAGACCCCGGGTTTTACGAGCAGTACTTC. It yields the protein CASSQDPGFYEQYF.

The rearrangement joins TRBV2 to TRBJ2-1; 8 bases are a match to TRBD2. Germline V gene sequence: CDR1 SNHLY, CDR2 FYNNEI. This CDR3 is 17 amino acids long. With V trimmed by 6 bases and J by 2 bases, 12 bases remained unmatched. CDR3 nucleotide sequence: TGTGCCAGCAGCCCGGGGGTCGGTAGCGGGGCCTACAATGAGCAGTTCTTC. Its protein product is CASSPGVGSGAYNEQFF. Filled out from reference TRBV2 and TRBJ2-1, the complete variable domain reads EPEVTQTPSHQVTQMGQEVILRCVPISNHLYFYWYRQILGQKVEFLVSFYNNEISEKSEIFDDQFSVERPDGSNFTLKIRSTKLEDSAMYFCASSPGVGSGAYNEQFFGPGTRLTVL.

The chain employs TRBV2 and TRBJ2-1; TRBD1 matches 7 bases. Germline lookup yields CDR1 SNHLY and CDR2 FYNNEI. The CDR3 has 13 amino acids. In nucleotides, the CDR3 is TGTGCTGCACAGGGGTCTGCTTACAATGAGCAGTTCTTC. Amino acid sequence: CAAQGSAYNEQFF.

V and J are TRBV29-1 and TRBJ1-4; 10 bases are a match to TRBD1. The CDR3 covers 15 residues. The germline V gene encodes CDR1 SQVTM and CDR2 ANQGSEA. J gave up 4 bases and V 5 bases, and 7 bases lay outside the gene matches. CDR3 region: CSVYDRGRGNEKLFF. Here the CDR3 DNA reads TGCAGCGTTTATGACAGGGGGCGCGGTAATGAAAAACTGTTTTTT.

The chain combines TRBV2 with TRBJ1-2; D ambiguous. CDR3 length equals 13 residues. V was pared by 6 bases and J by 6 bases, with 14 bases between. Germline CDR1 reads SNHLY; CDR2 reads FYNNEI. Here the CDR3 reads CASRPRGYDGYTF. CDR3 bases: TGTGCCAGCAGACCCCGGGGATACGATGGCTACACCTTC.

The chain carries TRBV11-2 and TRBJ2-7; 8 bases line up with TRBD1. Germline assignment: CDR1 SGHAT and CDR2 FQNNGV. The CDR3 is made up of 15 amino acids. The trim removed 2 bases at V and 2 bases at J, leaving 5 bases unmatched. The CDR3: CASSLFGTGPYEQYF. CDR3 nucleotide sequence: TGTGCCAGCAGCTTATTTGGGACAGGCCCCTACGAGCAGTACTTC.

The chain carries TRBV6-5 and TRBJ2-7; 9 bases fit TRBD2. Looked up from germline, CDR1 is MNHEY and CDR2 is SVGAGI. The trim removed 4 bases at V and 3 bases at J, leaving 7 bases unmatched. This CDR3 is built from 15 residues. The CDR3 protein is CASSSIAGANYEQYF. The CDR3, as DNA: TGTGCCAGCAGTTCGATAGCGGGAGCGAACTACGAGCAGTACTTC.

This sequence joins TRBV6-2 or TRBV6-3 and TRBJ1-4, with 8 bases lining up with TRBD1. CDR1 MNHEY and CDR2 SVGEGT come from the germline V gene. V was pared by 2 bases and J by 3 bases, with 8 bases of the junction left unmatched. The CDR3 has 17 amino acids. In DNA form, the CDR3 reads TGTGCCAGCAGTTACACAACGACAGGGGACCCTAATGAAAAACTGTTTTTT. Amino acids: CASSYTTTGDPNEKLFF.

CDR3 amino acids: CASSLEGLGQPQHF. In DNA form, the CDR3 reads TGTGCCAGCAGCTTAGAGGGGTTGGGCCAGCCCCAGCATTTT. The chain links TRBV7-9 to TRBJ1-5, with D perhaps matching TRBD1 (5 bases). There are 14 residues in the CDR3. From germline, CDR1 is SEHNR and CDR2 FQNEAQ (reference sequence). Trimming cost V 1 base and J 7 bases, with 11 bases left between them. The variable domain in full, with the rest retrieved from reference TRBV7-9 and TRBJ1-5, is DTGVSQNPRHKITKRGQNVTFRCDPISEHNRLYWYRQTLGQGPEFLTYFQNEAQLEKSRLLSDRFSAERPKGSFSTLEIQRTEQGDSAMYLCASSLEGLGQPQHFGDGTRLSIL.